This T cell receptor beta chain came from a study of T cell responses to AZD1222 COVID-19 vaccine. Study-wide findings and caveats: After the peak T cell response, and only then, were repertoires sampled.

Here immunoSEQ multiplex PCR was the method, and the copy in TCRdb shows in-frame clones only, minus some. The sample consists of about 150,000 clones, 70% to 90% of them appearing once. As for this clone: Its antigen is unidentified.

This specimen was peripheral blood, taken on day 0 of AZD1222 vaccination. The source is an adult in good health.

Here the CDR3 reads CTSSPAALAGDLPYEQYF. Here the CDR3 DNA reads TGCACCAGCAGCCCCGCGGCACTAGCGGGAGATCTGCCCTACGAGCAGTACTTC. This sequence joins TRBV1 and TRBJ2-7; the D call in the table, TRBD2, was not verified against the DNA. TRBV1 is given as a pseudogene. The CDR3 has 18 amino acids.